This TCR beta chain is from a study of CD8 T cells in ankylosing spondylitis. This clonotype was observed a handful of times. Its antigen is unidentified. Study-wide results and limits: In the blood and synovial fluid of reactive arthritis, some motif variants had been previously reported. Several highly homologous variants made up a TCR beta motif, and this motif appeared characteristic of ankylosing spondylitis blood. Disease-linked clones were reportedly significantly enriched in matched ankylosing spondylitis synovial fluid. Clones that were linked to disease were CD8+ and were relatively rare in peripheral blood.

Germline V gene data show CDR1 as DFQATT and CDR2 as SNEGSKA (reference sequence). The CDR3 sequence is 15 residues long. Trimming cost V 4 bases and J 3 bases; bases outside gene matches: 8. Libraries for TCR beta were made by quantitative 5'-RACE with molecular barcodes. MiXCR, run by TCRdb on the 5' RACE reads, gives a single entry per CDR3 protein. The sample yields around 540,000 distinct CDR3 sequences, roughly an eighth seen once. The sequence was collected from a male donor with ankylosing spondylitis. The specimen sequenced was blood, either unsorted or a sorted T cell fraction (not recorded which). The chain couples TRBV20-1 to TRBJ2-3; 9 bases match TRBD2. The CDR3 nucleotides are TGCAGTGCTAAAGCAAGCGGGAGGAAGACAGATACGCAGTATTTT. It specifies CSAKASGRKTDTQYF.